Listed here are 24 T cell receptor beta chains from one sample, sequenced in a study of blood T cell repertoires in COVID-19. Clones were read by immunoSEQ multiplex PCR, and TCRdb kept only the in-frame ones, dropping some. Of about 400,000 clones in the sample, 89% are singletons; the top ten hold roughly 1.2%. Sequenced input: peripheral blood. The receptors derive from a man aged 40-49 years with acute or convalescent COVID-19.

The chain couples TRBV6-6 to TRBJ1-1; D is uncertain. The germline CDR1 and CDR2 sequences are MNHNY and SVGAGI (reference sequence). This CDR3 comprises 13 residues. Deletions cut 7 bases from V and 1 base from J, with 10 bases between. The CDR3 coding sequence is TGTGCCAGCAACAGAGGGTGGAACACTGAAGCTTTCTTT. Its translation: CASNRGWNTEAFF.

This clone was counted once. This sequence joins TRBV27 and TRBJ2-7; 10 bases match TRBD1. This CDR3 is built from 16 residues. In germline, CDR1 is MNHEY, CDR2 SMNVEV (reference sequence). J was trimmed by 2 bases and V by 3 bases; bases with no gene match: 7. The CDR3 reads CASSFQTGGFTYEQYF. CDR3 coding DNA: TGTGCCAGCAGTTTCCAGACAGGGGGCTTTACCTACGAGCAGTACTTC.

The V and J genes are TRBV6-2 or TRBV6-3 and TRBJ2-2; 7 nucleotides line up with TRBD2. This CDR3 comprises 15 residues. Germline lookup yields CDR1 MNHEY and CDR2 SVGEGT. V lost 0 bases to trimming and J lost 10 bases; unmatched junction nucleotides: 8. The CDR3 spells CASSYSILAFEELFF. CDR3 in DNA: TGTGCCAGCAGTTACTCGATACTAGCGTTCGAGGAGCTGTTTTTT.

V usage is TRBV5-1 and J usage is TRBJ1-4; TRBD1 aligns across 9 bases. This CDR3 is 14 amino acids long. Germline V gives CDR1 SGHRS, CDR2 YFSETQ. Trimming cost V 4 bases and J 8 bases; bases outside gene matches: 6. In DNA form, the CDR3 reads TGCGCCAGCAGCGGGGGACAGGGTCGGGAAAAACTGTTTTTT. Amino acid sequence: CASSGGQGREKLFF.

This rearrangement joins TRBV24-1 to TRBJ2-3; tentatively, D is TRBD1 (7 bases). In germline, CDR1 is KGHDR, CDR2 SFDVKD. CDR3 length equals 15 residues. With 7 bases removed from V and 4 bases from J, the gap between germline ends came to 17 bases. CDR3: CATSLGGGGADTQYF. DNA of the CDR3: TGTGCCACCAGCCTCGGAGGGGGCGGTGCAGATACGCAGTATTTT.

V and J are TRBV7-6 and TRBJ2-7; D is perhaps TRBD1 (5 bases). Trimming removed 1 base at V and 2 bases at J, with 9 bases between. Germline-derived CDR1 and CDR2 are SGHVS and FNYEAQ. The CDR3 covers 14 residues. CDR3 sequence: CASSLVAGTYEQYF. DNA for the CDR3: TGTGCCAGCAGCTTAGTGGCAGGGACCTACGAGCAGTACTTC.

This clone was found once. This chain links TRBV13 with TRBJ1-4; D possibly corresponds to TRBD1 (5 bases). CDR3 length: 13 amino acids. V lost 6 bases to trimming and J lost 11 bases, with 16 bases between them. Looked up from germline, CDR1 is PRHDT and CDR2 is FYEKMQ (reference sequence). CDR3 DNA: TGTGCCAGCAGTCTTGACAGTAACGATAAACTGTTTTTT. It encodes CASSLDSNDKLFF. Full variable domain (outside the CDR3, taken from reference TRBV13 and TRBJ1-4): AAGVIQSPRHLIKEKRETATLKCYPIPRHDTVYWYQQGPGQDPQFLISFYEKMQSDKGSIPDRFSAQQFSDYHSELNMSSLELGDSALYFCASSLDSNDKLFFGSGTQLSVL.

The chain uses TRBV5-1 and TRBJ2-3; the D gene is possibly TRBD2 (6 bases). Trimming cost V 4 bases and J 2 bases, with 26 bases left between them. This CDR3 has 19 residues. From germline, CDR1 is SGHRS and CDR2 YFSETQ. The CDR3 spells CASSPRTGDFASATDTQYF. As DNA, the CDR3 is TGCGCCAGCAGCCCGAGGACCGGGGACTTCGCCTCTGCCACAGATACGCAGTATTTT.

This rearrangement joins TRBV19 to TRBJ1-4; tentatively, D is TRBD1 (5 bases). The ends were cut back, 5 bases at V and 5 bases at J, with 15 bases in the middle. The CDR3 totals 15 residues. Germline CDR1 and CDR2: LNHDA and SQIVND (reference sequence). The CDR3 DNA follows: TGTGCCAGTAGTGGCCGTGGGGCCCAAAATGAAAAACTGTTTTTT. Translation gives CASSGRGAQNEKLFF.

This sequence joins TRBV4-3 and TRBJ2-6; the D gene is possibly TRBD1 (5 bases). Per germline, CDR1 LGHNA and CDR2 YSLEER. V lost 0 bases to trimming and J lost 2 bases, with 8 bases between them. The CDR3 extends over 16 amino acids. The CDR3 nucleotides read TGCGCCAGCAGCCAAGATATAGGGGCTGGGGCCAACGTCCTGACTTTC. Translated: CASSQDIGAGANVLTF.

The CDR3 DNA reads as TGTGCCAGCTCACCCCAGGGTCCAAACACTGAAGCTTTCTTT. This gives the protein CASSPQGPNTEAFF. The chain employs TRBV18 and TRBJ1-1, with D possibly being TRBD1 (5 bases). Germline V gene sequence: CDR1 KGHSH, CDR2 LQKENI. Trimming shortened V by 3 bases and J by 2 bases, and 10 bases separated the two germline ends. This CDR3 contains 14 residues. The full variable domain, in which reference TRBV18 and TRBJ1-1 provide the parts outside the CDR3, is NAGVMQNPRHLVRRRGQEARLRCSPMKGHSHVYWYRQLPEEGLKFMVYLQKENIIDESGMPKERFSAEFPKEGPSILRIQQVVRGDSAAYFCASSPQGPNTEAFFGQGTRLTVV.

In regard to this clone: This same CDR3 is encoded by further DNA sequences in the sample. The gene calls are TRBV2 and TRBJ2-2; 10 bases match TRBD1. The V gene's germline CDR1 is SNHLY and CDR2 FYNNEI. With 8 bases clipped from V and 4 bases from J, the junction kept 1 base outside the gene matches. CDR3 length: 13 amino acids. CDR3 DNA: TGTGCCAGCCGGACAGGGGGCACCGGGGAGCTGTTTTTT. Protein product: CASRTGGTGELFF.

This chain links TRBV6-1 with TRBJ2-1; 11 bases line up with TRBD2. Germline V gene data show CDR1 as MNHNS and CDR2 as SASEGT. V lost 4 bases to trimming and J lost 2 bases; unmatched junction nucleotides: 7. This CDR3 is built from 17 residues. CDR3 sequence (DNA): TGTGCCAGCAGTGTTCTCGGGACTAGCGGAACCTACAATGAGCAGTTCTTC. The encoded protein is CASSVLGTSGTYNEQFF.

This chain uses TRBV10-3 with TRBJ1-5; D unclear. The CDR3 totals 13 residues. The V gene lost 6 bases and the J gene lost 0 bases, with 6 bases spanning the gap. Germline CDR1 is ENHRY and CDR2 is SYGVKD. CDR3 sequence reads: CAIRSASNQPQHF. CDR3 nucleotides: TGTGCCATCAGAAGCGCTAGCAATCAGCCCCAGCATTTT.

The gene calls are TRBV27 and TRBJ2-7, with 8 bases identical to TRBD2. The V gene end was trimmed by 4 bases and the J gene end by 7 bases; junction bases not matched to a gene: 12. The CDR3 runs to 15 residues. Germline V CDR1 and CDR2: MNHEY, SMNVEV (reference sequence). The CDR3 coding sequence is TGTGCCAGCAGTTCCCCGGTAGCGGGGCGAAGGGAGCAGTACTTC. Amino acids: CASSSPVAGRREQYF.

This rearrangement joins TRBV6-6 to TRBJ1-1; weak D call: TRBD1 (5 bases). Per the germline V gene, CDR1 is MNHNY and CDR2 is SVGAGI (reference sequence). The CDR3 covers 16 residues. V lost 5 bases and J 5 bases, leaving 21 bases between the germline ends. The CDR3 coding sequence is TGTGCCAGCAGTCCGCCTACCAGGAGGGGTCGAACTGAAGCTTTCTTT. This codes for CASSPPTRRGRTEAFF.

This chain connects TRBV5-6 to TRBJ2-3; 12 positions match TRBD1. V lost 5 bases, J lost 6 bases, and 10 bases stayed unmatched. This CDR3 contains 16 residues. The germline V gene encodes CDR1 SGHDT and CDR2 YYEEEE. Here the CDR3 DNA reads TGTGCCAGCAGTGCCCTGGGACAGGGGGCTTCTGATACGCAGTATTTT. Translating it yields CASSALGQGASDTQYF.

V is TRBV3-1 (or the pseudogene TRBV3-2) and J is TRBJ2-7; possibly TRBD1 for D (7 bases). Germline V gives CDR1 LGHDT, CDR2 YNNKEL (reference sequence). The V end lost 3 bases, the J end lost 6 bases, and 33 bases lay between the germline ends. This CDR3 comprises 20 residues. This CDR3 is CASSQDRSVNPIATRSEQYF. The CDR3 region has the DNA TGTGCCAGCAGCCAGGACAGGTCGGTGAATCCGATAGCGACTAGATCCGAGCAGTACTTC.

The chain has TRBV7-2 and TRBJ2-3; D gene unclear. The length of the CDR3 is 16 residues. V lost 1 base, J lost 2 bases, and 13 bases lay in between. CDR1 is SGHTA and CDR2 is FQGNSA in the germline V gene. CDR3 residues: CASSLGVQLNTDTQYF. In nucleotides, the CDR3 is TGTGCCAGCAGCTTAGGCGTACAGCTAAACACAGATACGCAGTATTTT.

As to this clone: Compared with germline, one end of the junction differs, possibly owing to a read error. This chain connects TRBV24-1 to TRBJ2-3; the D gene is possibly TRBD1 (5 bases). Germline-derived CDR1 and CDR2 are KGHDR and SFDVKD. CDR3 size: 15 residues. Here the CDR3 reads CATSALDTATDTQYF. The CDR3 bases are TGTGCCACCAGTGCTTTGGACACCGCCACAGATACGCAGTATTTT.

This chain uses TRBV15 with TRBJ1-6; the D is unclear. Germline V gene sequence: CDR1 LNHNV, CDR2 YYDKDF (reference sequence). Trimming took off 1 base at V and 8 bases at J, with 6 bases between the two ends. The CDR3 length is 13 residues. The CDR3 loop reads CATSRVYDSPLHF. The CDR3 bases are TGTGCCACCAGCAGAGTGTATGATTCACCCCTCCACTTT.

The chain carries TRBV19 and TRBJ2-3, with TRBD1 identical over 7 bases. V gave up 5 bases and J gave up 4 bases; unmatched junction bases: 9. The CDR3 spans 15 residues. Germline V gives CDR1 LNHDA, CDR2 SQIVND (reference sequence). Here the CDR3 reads CASSELRQGPDTQYF. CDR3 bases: TGTGCCAGTAGTGAACTTCGACAGGGCCCAGATACGCAGTATTTT.

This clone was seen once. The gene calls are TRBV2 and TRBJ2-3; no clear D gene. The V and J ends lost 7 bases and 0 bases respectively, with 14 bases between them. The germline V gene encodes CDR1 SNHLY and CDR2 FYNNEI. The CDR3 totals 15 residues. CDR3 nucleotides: TGTGCCAGCACGCGAGGTAGGCGCAGCACAGATACGCAGTATTTT. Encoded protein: CASTRGRRSTDTQYF.

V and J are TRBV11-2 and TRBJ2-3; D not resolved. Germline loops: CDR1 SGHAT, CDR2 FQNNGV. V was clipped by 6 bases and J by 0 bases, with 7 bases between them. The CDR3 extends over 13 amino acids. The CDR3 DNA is TGTGCCAGCAGGCTGGCCAGCACAGATACGCAGTATTTT. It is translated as CASRLASTDTQYF.